These 21 T cell receptor beta chains originate from one sample sequenced in a study of PD-L1 blockade in urothelial cancer. TCRdb's table, derived via immunoSEQ multiplex PCR, lists solely in-frame clones and lacks some. The sample lists about 30,000 clones; 80% to 90% were seen once. The sample was PBMCs, taken around atezolizumab (anti-PD-L1) treatment. The receptors here all came from a man aged 50 or older with urothelial cancer.

This clone rates as medium-sized. This chain joins TRBV11-2 and TRBJ1-2, with TRBD1 as a possible D gene (6 bases). V gave up 3 bases and J gave up 7 bases, with 18 bases separating them. CDR1 and CDR2 from the germline V gene are SGHAT and FQNNGV. The CDR3 is 15 residues long. CDR3 sequence reads: CASSLGNTGSGGYTF. CDR3 nucleotide sequence: TGTGCCAGCAGCTTGGGGAACACAGGGTCCGGTGGCTACACCTTC.

The gene calls are TRBV5-4 and TRBJ2-3; 7 bases map to TRBD1. This CDR3 contains 15 residues. Germline loops: CDR1 SGHNT, CDR2 YYREEE (reference sequence). Unmatched junction bases numbered 4, after V lost 3 bases and J lost 0 bases. The CDR3 bases are TGTGCCAGCAGCTGGCCGGGACAGAGCACAGATACGCAGTATTTT. Its translation is CASSWPGQSTDTQYF.

This clone was counted a single time. The V and J genes are TRBV28 and TRBJ2-7; TRBD1 aligns across 9 bases. V gave up 5 bases and J gave up 6 bases; unmatched junction bases: 11. Germline V lookup: CDR1 MDHEN, CDR2 SYDVKM. The CDR3 runs 15 residues. CDR3 nucleotide sequence: TGTGCCAGCAGTCCTCCGGGACAGGGTAGGACCGAGCAGTACTTC. Translated, it gives CASSPPGQGRTEQYF.

This clone was counted only a few times. The chain has TRBV28 and TRBJ2-1, with 8 bases matching TRBD2. The CDR3 runs 15 residues. Trimming at V came to 10 bases and at J to 1 base, leaving 9 bases not matched to a gene. Germline CDR1 and CDR2: MDHEN and SYDVKM. Here the CDR3 DNA reads TGTGCCACCGGGAGGGGAAGGGGGTCCTACAATGAGCAGTTCTTC. Its protein is CATGRGRGSYNEQFF. Full variable domain (remainder filled in from reference TRBV28 and TRBJ2-1): DVKVTQSSRYLVKRTGEKVFLECVQDMDHENMFWYRQDPGLGLRLIYFSYDVKMKEKGDIPEGYSVSREKKERFSLILESASTNQTSMYLCATGRGRGSYNEQFFGPGTRLTVL.

The chain employs TRBV10-3 and TRBJ2-2, with 10 bases fitting TRBD2. CDR3 size: 16 residues. Trimming cost V 2 bases and J 2 bases; bases outside gene matches: 2. Looked up from germline, CDR1 is ENHRY and CDR2 is SYGVKD. Written as DNA, the CDR3 is TGTGCCATCAGTGAGGTAGCGGGAGGCAACACCGGGGAGCTGTTTTTT. Protein sequence: CAISEVAGGNTGELFF.

The chain recombines TRBV12-5 with TRBJ1-4; 9 bases fit TRBD1. The length of the CDR3 is 14 residues. Germline V CDR1 and CDR2: LGHNT, FRNRAP. V lost 6 bases, J lost 9 bases, and 8 bases stayed unmatched. The CDR3 region has the DNA TGTGCTAGTGGACCCGCGACAGGGGGAAAAAAACTGTTTTTT. Translated, it gives CASGPATGGKKLFF.

The genes are TRBV27 and TRBJ2-5, with D possibly matching TRBD2 (5 bases). The CDR3 has 14 amino acids. Germline V CDR1 and CDR2: MNHEY, SMNVEV (reference sequence). V gave up 3 bases and J gave up 7 bases, with 15 bases separating them. The CDR3 sequence is CASSFVASGRTQYF. CDR3 DNA: TGTGCCAGCAGTTTCGTAGCCTCGGGGAGGACCCAGTACTTC.

This chain connects TRBV19 to TRBJ2-3; the match to TRBD2 covers 13 bases. The CDR3 contains 20 residues. From germline, CDR1 is LNHDA and CDR2 SQIVND (reference sequence). With V trimmed by 5 bases and J by 3 bases, 17 bases remained unmatched. The CDR3 coding sequence is TGTGCCAGTAGTGACCACATTGGACTAGCGGGAGTTATAAGGACAGATACGCAGTATTTT. Translating gives CASSDHIGLAGVIRTDTQYF.

The chain recombines TRBV9 with TRBJ2-1; D is unclear. The V gene's germline CDR1 is SGDLS and CDR2 YYNGEE. The CDR3 runs 15 residues. V dropped 4 bases and J dropped 6 bases, with 17 bases sitting between them. Here the CDR3 DNA reads TGTGCCAGCAGCCTCTTCCCGTCTTCTTTCAATGAGCAGTTCTTC. It translates to CASSLFPSSFNEQFF. The full variable domain, with the rest looked up from reference TRBV9 and TRBJ2-1, is DSGVTQTPKHLITATGQRVTLRCSPRSGDLSVYWYQQSLDQGLQFLIQYYNGEERAKGNILERFSAQQFPDLHSELNLSSLELGDSALYFCASSLFPSSFNEQFFGPGTRLTVL.

This chain joins TRBV27 and TRBJ1-1; TRBD1 matches 8 bases. Trimming removed 10 bases from V and 1 base from J; junction bases left unmatched: 5. The CDR3 is made up of 13 amino acids. Germline values: CDR1 MNHEY, CDR2 SMNVEV (reference sequence). CDR3 region: CATSTGANTEAFF. CDR3 DNA: TGTGCCACCTCGACAGGGGCGAACACTGAAGCTTTCTTT.

The rearrangement uses TRBV18 and TRBJ2-7, with 7 bases identical to TRBD1. This CDR3 is 13 amino acids long. The J segment lost 6 bases and the V segment lost 2 bases, leaving 4 bases of the junction unmatched. CDR1 KGHSH and CDR2 LQKENI come from the germline V gene. Written as DNA, the CDR3 is TGTGCCAGCTCACCAGAACAGGGGAGCGAGCAGTACTTC. Amino acids: CASSPEQGSEQYF.

V and J are TRBV6-5 and TRBJ1-5, with D maybe TRBD1 (6 bases). The CDR3 is made up of 13 amino acids. CDR1 is MNHEY and CDR2 is SVGAGI in the germline V gene. The V gene lost 6 bases and the J gene lost 7 bases, with 13 bases spanning the gap. The DNA for the CDR3 is TGTGCCAGCAGACCTACAGGGCTGCAGCCCCAGCATTTT. Translating gives CASRPTGLQPQHF.

The chain employs TRBV4-3 and TRBJ2-5; 10 nucleotides align to TRBD2. With 8 bases clipped from V and 6 bases from J, the junction kept 12 bases outside the gene matches. This CDR3 has 15 amino acids. Germline values: CDR1 LGHNA, CDR2 YSLEER. The CDR3, as DNA: TGCGCCAGCGGGCCCCTTCCTAGCGGGAGCCAGACCCAGTACTTC. Protein sequence: CASGPLPSGSQTQYF.

The V and J genes are TRBV2 and TRBJ2-1; 10 nucleotides match TRBD1. The length of the CDR3 is 15 residues. Germline loops: CDR1 SNHLY, CDR2 FYNNEI. The V segment lost 5 bases and the J segment 7 bases; nucleotides outside the gene matches: 8. The chain's CDR3 is CASSTRQGARNEQFF. CDR3 in DNA: TGTGCCAGCAGTACCAGACAGGGGGCGAGGAATGAGCAGTTCTTC. Combining the CDR3 with reference TRBV2 and TRBJ2-1 gives the whole variable domain EPEVTQTPSHQVTQMGQEVILRCVPISNHLYFYWYRQILGQKVEFLVSFYNNEISEKSEIFDDQFSVERPDGSNFTLKIRSTKLEDSAMYFCASSTRQGARNEQFFGPGTRLTVL.

Comments on this clone: This sample also contains other DNA sequences that code for the same CDR3. The chain employs TRBV14 and TRBJ2-5, with D tentatively TRBD2 (6 bases). Germline CDR1 reads SGHDN; CDR2 reads FVKESK. The V end lost 0 bases, the J end lost 5 bases, and 16 bases lay between the germline ends. The CDR3 is 16 amino acids. The CDR3 sequence: CASSQELGGLGETQYF. In nucleotides, the CDR3 is TGTGCCAGCAGCCAAGAACTCGGGGGACTGGGGGAGACCCAGTACTTC.

The rearrangement uses TRBV25-1 and TRBJ1-2; 8 bases line up with TRBD1. CDR3 length: 15 amino acids. Losses at the gene ends were 3 bases for V and 4 bases for J; bases not matched to a gene: 7. Germline CDR1 reads MGHDK; CDR2 reads SYGVNS. The CDR3 loop is CASSDPGQAGYGYTF. As DNA, the CDR3 is TGTGCCAGCAGTGATCCGGGACAGGCGGGCTATGGCTACACCTTC.

The chain combines TRBV11-2 with TRBJ1-5, with D possibly being TRBD1 (6 bases). Germline CDR1 SGHAT, CDR2 FQNNGV. This CDR3 has 14 amino acids. V lost 5 bases and J lost 1, with 9 bases in between. For the CDR3, the DNA is TGTGCCAGCAGCATCGGACAGAGCAATCAGCCCCAGCATTTT. It translates to CASSIGQSNQPQHF.

The chain uses TRBV10-3 and TRBJ1-2; D is unclear. Trimming removed 2 bases from V and 1 base from J, with 5 bases in between. The CDR3 extends over 13 amino acids. Germline values: CDR1 ENHRY, CDR2 SYGVKD. In DNA, the CDR3 is TGTGCCATCAGTGAGGCCGGTAACTATGGCTACACCTTC. Encoded protein: CAISEAGNYGYTF.

The chain carries TRBV6-1 and TRBJ2-7, with D hard to call. There are 12 residues in the CDR3. Germline V gene sequence: CDR1 MNHNS, CDR2 SASEGT. V lost 6 bases, J lost 2 bases, and 8 bases lay in between. The DNA of the CDR3 is TGTGCCAGCAGCCCCCCAGCCTACGAGCAGTACTTC. This sequence encodes CASSPPAYEQYF.

V usage is TRBV12-5 and J usage is TRBJ2-1; 10 positions agree with TRBD2. Germline CDR1 reads LGHNT; CDR2 reads FRNRAP. CDR3 length: 15 amino acids. V was pared by 5 bases and J by 8 bases, with 9 bases of the junction left unmatched. The CDR3 nucleotides read TGTGCTAGTGGTCAACCAGCGGGGGGGCCCCATGAGCAGTTCTTC. It yields the protein CASGQPAGGPHEQFF.

V is TRBV15 and J is TRBJ2-5; TRBD2 aligns across 10 bases. V trimming: 0 bases; J trimming: 2 bases; junction bases outside the gene matches: 0. The length of the CDR3 is 15 residues. Germline assignment: CDR1 LNHNV and CDR2 YYDKDF (reference sequence). The CDR3 nucleotides read TGTGCCACCAGCAGAGATAGCGGGGGGCAAGAGACCCAGTACTTC. Amino acids: CATSRDSGGQETQYF.